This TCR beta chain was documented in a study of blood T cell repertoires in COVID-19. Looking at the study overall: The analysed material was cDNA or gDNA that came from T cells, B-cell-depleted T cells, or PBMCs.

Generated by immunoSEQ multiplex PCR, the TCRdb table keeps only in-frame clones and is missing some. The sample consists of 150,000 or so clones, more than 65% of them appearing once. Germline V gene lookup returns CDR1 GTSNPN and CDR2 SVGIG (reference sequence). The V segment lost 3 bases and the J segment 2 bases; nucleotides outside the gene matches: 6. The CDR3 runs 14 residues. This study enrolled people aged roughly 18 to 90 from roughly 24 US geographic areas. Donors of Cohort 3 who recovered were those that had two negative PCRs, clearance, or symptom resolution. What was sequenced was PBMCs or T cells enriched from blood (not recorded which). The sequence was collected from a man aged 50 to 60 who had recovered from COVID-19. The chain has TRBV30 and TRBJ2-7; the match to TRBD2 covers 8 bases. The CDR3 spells CAWSARGGAYEQYF. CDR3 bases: TGTGCCTGGAGCGCACGGGGGGGGGCCTACGAGCAGTACTTC.